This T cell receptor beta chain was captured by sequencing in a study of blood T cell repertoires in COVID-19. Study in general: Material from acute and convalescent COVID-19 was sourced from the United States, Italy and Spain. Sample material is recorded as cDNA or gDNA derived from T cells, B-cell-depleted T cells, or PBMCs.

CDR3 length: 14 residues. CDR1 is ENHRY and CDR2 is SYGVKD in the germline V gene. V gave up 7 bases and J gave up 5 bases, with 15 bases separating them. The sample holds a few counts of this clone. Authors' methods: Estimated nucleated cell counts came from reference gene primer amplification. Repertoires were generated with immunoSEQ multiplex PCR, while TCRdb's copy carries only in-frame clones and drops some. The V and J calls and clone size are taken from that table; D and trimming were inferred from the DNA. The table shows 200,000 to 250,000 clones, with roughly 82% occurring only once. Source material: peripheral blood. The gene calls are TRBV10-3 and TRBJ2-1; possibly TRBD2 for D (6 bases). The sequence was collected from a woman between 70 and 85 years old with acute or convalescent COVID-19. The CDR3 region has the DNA TGTGCCATCACCGACTGGACTACTGACAATGAGCAGTTCTTC. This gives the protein CAITDWTTDNEQFF.